This T cell receptor beta chain was recorded in a study of T cells in Graves' hyperthyroidism and ophthalmopathy. Those patients with uncontrolled infection, other autoimmune disease, pregnancy or lactation were excluded. Study observations and caveats: Prediction of ophthalmopathy progression came a median around 6.5 months pre-onset.

V lost 8 bases to trimming and J lost 0 bases, with 11 bases between them. The CDR3 is made up of 15 amino acids. Germline lookup yields CDR1 MGHDK and CDR2 SYGVNS. RNA transcripts served as the template for amplifying TCR beta CDR3 regions. The HTBI primer set drove a first-round RT-PCR of the TCR CDR3. TCRdb passed the multiplex PCR reads through MiXCR, listing each CDR3 protein once. This table has 500,000 to 800,000 distinct CDR3 sequences, less than 45% appearing once. Concerning this clonotype: Its antigen remains unidentified.

The sequenced sample consisted of peripheral blood or thyroid tissue (not recorded which). The source of this sequence is an adult man with Graves' disease, either hyperthyroidism or ophthalmopathy (not recorded which). The chain links TRBV25-1 to TRBJ2-6; no definite D call. The CDR3 coding sequence is TGTGCCAGCGTTGGGCTGCTCTCTGGGGCCAACGTCCTGACTTTC. Protein: CASVGLLSGANVLTF.